This T cell receptor beta chain comes out of a study of T cells after yellow fever vaccination. Study-wide results and caveats: Among primary-vaccination clones, most reappeared after the booster, at roughly 95% for CD4 and approximately 90% for CD8.

Trimming left V 6 bases short and J 3 bases short, with 12 bases between. CDR1 and CDR2 (germline): MGHDK, SYGVNS. The CDR3 length is 13 residues. This clonotype appeared a few times. Its antigen is unknown. TCRdb ran MiXCR on the 5' RACE reads and lists one entry per CDR3 protein. The table lists 140,000 to 150,000 distinct CDR3 sequences, around 6.3% of them singletons. This clonotype was obtained from a man younger than 45 who received the YFV17D yellow fever vaccine. The chain couples TRBV25-1 to TRBJ2-7; perhaps TRBD2 as D (7 bases). Sequences were derived from CD4+ T cells sorted from PBMCs, sampled 10 days after the yellow fever booster vaccination. CDR3 in amino acids: CASRGRGVYEQYF. Here the CDR3 DNA reads TGTGCCAGCAGGGGGAGGGGGGTCTACGAGCAGTACTTC.